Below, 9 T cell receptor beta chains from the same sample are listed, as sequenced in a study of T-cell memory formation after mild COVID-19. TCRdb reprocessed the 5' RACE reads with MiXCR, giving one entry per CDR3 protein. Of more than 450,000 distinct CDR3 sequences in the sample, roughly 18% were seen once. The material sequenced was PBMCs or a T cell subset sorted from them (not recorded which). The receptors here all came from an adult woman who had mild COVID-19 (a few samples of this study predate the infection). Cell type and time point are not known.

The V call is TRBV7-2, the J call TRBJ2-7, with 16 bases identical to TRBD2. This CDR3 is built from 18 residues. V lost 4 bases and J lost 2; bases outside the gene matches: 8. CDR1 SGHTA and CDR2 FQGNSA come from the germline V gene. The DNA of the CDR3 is TGTGCCAGCAGCTCGGGACTAGCGGGAGGGTCTATCACCTACGAGCAGTACTTC. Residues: CASSSGLAGGSITYEQYF.

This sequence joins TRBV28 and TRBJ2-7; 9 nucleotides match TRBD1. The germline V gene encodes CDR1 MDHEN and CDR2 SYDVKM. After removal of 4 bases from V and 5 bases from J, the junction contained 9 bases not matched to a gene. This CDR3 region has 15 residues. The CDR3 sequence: CASSSPGTGLHEQYF. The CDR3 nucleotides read TGTGCCAGCAGTTCGCCCGGGACAGGGCTCCACGAGCAGTACTTC.

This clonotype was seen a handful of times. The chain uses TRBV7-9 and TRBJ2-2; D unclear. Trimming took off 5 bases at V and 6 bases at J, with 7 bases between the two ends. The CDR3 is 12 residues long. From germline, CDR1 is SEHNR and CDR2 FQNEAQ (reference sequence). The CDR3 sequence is CASSNGPGELFF. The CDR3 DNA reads TGTGCCAGCAGCAACGGGCCCGGGGAGCTGTTTTTT.

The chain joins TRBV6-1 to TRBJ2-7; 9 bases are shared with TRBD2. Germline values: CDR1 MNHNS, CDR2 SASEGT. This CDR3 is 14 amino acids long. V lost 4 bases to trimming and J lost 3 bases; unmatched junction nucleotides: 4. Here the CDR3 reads CASSGRGGRYEQYF. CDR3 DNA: TGTGCCAGCAGTGGGCGGGGGGGCCGCTACGAGCAGTACTTC.

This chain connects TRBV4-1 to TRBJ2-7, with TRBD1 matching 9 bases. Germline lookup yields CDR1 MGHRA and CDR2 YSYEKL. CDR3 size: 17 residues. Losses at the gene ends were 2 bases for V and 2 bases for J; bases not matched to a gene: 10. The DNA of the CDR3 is TGCGCCAGCAGCCAATTATCGGTACAGGGGGCCACCTACGAGCAGTACTTC. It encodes CASSQLSVQGATYEQYF.

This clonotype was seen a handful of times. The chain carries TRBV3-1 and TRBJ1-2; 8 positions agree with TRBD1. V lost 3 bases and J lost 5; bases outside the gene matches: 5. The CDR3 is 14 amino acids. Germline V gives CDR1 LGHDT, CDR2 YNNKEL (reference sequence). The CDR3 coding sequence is TGTGCCAGCAGCCAGGCAGGGGGCGCGTATGGCTACACCTTC. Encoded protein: CASSQAGGAYGYTF.

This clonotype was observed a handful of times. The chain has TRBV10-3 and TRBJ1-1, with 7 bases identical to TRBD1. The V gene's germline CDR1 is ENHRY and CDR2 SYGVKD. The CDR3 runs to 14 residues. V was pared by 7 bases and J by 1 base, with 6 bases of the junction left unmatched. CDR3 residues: CAIKGDSWNTEAFF. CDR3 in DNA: TGTGCCATCAAGGGGGACAGTTGGAACACTGAAGCTTTCTTT.

The CDR3 sequence: CASSQDTRTHSYEQYF. For the CDR3, the DNA is TGCGCCAGCAGCCAAGATACAAGGACACATTCCTACGAGCAGTACTTC. The genes are TRBV4-1 and TRBJ2-7; a possible D gene is TRBD1 (5 bases). V dropped 0 bases and J dropped 1 base, with 13 bases sitting between them. Per germline, CDR1 MGHRA and CDR2 YSYEKL. CDR3 length equals 16 residues.

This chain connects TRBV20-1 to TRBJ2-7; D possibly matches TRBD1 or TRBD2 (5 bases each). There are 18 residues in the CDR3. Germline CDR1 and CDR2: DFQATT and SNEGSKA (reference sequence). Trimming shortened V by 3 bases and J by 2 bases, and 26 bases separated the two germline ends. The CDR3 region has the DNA TGCAGTGCTAGCGTGGCAGTACTCGGACGCCGGGGCGCCTACGAGCAGTACTTC. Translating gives CSASVAVLGRRGAYEQYF.